This paragraph reports one T cell receptor (beta chain). Its antigen is unknown. Investigators reverse transcribed all isolated RNA, so they sequenced expressed TCRB transcripts. The average output of naive, central memory and regulatory T cell samples was approximately 3.7 million reads. Assay used: immunoSEQ multiplex PCR; TCRdb lists only in-frame clones, some missing. The table shows about 390,000 clones, with roughly a tenth occurring only once. Trimming removed 5 bases from V and 6 bases from J; junction bases left unmatched: 1. The CDR3 is made up of 11 amino acids. Germline V gene lookup returns CDR1 GTSNPN and CDR2 SVGIG (reference sequence). This entry belongs to a study of beta chain features in type 1 diabetes. Whole-study results and caveats: More deletions and fewer insertions at VDJ junctions were seen in type 1 diabetes patients. Significant though moderate, a shortening of TCRB CDR3s appeared in all four CD4+ subsets of Type 1 diabetes patients.

The TCR was taken from a man aged 25-45 years with type 1 diabetes. The gene calls are TRBV30 and TRBJ1-1; 9 bases agree with TRBD1. Sequenced: central memory CD4+ T cells from blood. CDR3 sequence (DNA): TGTGCCTGGGACAGGGGGGCTGAAGCTTTCTTT. Its translation: CAWDRGAEAFF.